This entry concerns a single TCR beta chain. Its antigen is not yet known. Base qualities are not recorded, but no much larger clone differs from it by a single base. The source of the sample is a study of blood T cell repertoires in COVID-19 (dated by TCRdb to the early 2020s). About the investigation overall: Collaborator samples came from the United States, Italy and Spain and covered acute and convalescent phases of COVID-19. HLA class I and class II types, where available, came from metadata supplied by the sample provider rather than from assay-based typing. Nearly every sample came with metadata listing a de-identified subject ID, COVID-19 status, age in years and sex. Samples came from the ongoing ImmuneRACE study (first 160 participants) plus 1,254 subjects from 6 global collaborators. A freely available public database, intended as a resource for researchers studying the immune response to SARS-CoV-2, is where the repertoires were released. The prospective study material was composed of cDNA or gDNA derived from T cells, B-cell-depleted T cells, or PBMCs. The dataset comprised deeply sampled blood TCRbeta repertoires from subjects exposed to, actively infected with, or recovered from COVID-19. Here is what the overall study found, with its caveats: The quantity of clinical and demographic metadata differed by source and by participant and was supplied without curation.

TCRbeta CDR3 regions were amplified from genomic DNA by means of the immunoSEQ Assay, a bias-controlled multiplex PCR. Per the source publication's procedure: Nucleated cell counts per sample were estimated from amplification of reference gene primers within the assay. To quantify the absolute abundance of each unique TCRbeta CDR3 rearrangement, sequence reads were collapsed and filtered. For each sample, productive Simpson clonality was calculated as the square root of Simpson's diversity index across productive rearrangements. This immuneACCESS table, as held by TCRdb, lists in-frame sequences with V and J called but not all clones. Of the missing ones, under half trace to an unresolved V gene in checked studies; the others have no known cause. V and J calls and clone size come straight from that table; D and trimming were deduced from the DNA. The sample records about 360,000 clones, around four fifths of which are singletons. Roughly 3% of the sample goes to the ten largest clones.

The collaborating institutions used their own protocols to collect whole blood in K2EDTA tubes. For TCRbeta analysis, collaborators shipped samples as frozen whole blood, isolated PBMCs, or DNA extracted from either of those sample types. The sample comprised peripheral blood. The origin of this receptor is a man between 25 and 39 years old with active or convalescent COVID-19.

The sequence in DNA is TGCGCCAGCAGCTTGGCGGGACTAGCGGGAGGGGACATTCAGTACTTC. Its translation is CASSLAGLAGGDIQYF. This chain is built from TRBV5-1 and TRBJ2-4, and TRBD2 matches 16 of the central bases. CDR1 and CDR2, per the germline V gene, are SGHRS and YFSETQ. V and J are trimmed by 0 bases and 8 bases, and the gene matches miss 2 bases of the junction. Including cysteine and phenylalanine, the CDR3 has 16 amino acids. The DNA shown is the 48-base CDR3, in frame from base 1.